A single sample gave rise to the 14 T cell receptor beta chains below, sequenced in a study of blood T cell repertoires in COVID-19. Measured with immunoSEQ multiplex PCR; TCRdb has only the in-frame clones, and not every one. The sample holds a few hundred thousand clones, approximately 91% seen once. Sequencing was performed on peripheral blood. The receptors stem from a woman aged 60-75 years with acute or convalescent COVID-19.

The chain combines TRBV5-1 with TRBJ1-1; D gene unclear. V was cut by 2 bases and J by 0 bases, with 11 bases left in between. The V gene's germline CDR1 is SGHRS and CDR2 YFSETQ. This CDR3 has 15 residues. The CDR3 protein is CASSFRDPMNTEAFF. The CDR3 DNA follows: TGCGCCAGCAGCTTCCGGGATCCCATGAACACTGAAGCTTTCTTT.

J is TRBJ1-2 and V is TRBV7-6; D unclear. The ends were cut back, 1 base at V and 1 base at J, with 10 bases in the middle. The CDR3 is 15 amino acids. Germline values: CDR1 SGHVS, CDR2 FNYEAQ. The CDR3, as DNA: TGTGCCAGCAGCTTAGAGGCCGGGTTTAACTATGGCTACACCTTC. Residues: CASSLEAGFNYGYTF.

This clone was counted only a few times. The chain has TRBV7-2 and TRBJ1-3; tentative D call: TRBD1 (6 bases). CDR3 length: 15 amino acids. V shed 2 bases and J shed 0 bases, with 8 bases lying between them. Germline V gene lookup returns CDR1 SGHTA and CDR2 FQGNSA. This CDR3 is CASSLTGSSGNTIYF. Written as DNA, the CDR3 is TGTGCCAGCAGCTTAACAGGGTCCTCTGGAAACACCATATATTTT.

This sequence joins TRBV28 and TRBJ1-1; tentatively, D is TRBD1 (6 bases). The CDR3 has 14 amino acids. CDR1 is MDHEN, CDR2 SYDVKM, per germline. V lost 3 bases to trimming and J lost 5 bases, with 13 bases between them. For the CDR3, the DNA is TGTGCCAGCAGTTTCGAACAGGGATTAACTGAAGCTTTCTTT. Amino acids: CASSFEQGLTEAFF.

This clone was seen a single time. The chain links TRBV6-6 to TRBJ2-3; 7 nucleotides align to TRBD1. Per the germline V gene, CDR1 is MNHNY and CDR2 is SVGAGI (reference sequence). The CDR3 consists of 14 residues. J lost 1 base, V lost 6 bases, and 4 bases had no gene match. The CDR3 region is CASRPTGRTDTQYF. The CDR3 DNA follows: TGTGCCAGCAGACCGACAGGGCGCACAGATACGCAGTATTTT.

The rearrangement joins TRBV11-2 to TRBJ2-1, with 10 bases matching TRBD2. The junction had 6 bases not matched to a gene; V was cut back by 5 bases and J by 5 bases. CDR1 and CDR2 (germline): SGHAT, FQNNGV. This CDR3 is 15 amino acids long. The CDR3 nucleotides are TGTGCCAGCAGCCCCCGGACTAGCGGAGACAATGAGCAGTTCTTC. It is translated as CASSPRTSGDNEQFF.

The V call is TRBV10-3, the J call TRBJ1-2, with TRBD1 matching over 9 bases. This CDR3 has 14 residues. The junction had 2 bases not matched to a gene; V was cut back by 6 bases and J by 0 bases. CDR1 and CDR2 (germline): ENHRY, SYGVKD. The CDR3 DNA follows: TGTGCCATCAGCCGGGACAGGGCTAACTATGGCTACACCTTC. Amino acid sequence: CAISRDRANYGYTF.

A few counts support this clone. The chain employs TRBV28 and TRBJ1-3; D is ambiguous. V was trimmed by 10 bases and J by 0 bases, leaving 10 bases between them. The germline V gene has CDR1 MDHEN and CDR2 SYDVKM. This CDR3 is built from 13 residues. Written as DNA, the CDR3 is TGTGCCACCCTGCGTGGCTCTGGAAACACCATATATTTT. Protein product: CATLRGSGNTIYF.

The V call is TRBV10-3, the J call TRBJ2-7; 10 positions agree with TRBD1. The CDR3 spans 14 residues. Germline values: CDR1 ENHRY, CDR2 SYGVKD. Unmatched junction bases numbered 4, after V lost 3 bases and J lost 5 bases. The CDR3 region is CAISDLGTGDEQYF. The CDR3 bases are TGTGCCATCAGTGATCTTGGGACAGGGGACGAGCAGTACTTC.

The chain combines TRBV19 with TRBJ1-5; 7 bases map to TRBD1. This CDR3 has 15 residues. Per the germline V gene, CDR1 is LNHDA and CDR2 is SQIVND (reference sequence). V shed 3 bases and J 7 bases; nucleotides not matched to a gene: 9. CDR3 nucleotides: TGTGCCAGTAGTATGGAACAGGGGAGTAGGCAGCCCCAGCATTTT. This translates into CASSMEQGSRQPQHF.

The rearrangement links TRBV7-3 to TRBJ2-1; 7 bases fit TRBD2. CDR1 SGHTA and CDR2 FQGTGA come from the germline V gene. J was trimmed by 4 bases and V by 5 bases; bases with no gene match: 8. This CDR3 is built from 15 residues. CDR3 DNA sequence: TGTGCCAGCAGCCCTTCTAGCGGCGTGTACAATGAGCAGTTCTTC. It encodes CASSPSSGVYNEQFF.

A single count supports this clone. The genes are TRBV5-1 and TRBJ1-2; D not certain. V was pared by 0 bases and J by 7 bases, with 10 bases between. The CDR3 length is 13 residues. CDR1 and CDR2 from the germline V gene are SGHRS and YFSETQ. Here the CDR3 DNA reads TGCGCCAGCAGCTTGGATGCGAGCGCTGGCTACACCTTC. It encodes CASSLDASAGYTF.

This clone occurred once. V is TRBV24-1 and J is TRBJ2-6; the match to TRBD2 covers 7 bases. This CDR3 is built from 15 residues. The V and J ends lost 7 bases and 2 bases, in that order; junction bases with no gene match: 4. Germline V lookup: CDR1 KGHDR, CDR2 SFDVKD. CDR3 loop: CATRTRGAGANVLTF. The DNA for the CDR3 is TGTGCCACCAGGACCCGGGGGGCTGGGGCCAACGTCCTGACTTTC.

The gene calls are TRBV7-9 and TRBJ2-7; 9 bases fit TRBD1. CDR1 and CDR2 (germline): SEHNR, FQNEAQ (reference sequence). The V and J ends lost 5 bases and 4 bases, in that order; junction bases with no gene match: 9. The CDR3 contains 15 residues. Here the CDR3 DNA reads TGTGCCAGCAGCACCCCGACAGGGGGTGTATACGAGCAGTACTTC. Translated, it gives CASSTPTGGVYEQYF.